These 21 T cell receptor beta chains were all obtained from the same sample, sequenced in a study of blood T cell repertoires in COVID-19. The repertoire was sequenced with immunoSEQ multiplex PCR; TCRdb's copy has only in-frame clones and lacks some. Altogether some 250,000 clones are present, roughly 88% being singletons, with the ten largest covering 0.8%. The specimen was peripheral blood. These receptors all come from a woman in her twenties or thirties with acute or convalescent COVID-19.

This chain uses TRBV29-1 with TRBJ2-1; 16 positions agree with TRBD2. Germline V gives CDR1 SQVTM, CDR2 ANQGSEA. This CDR3 contains 15 residues. With V trimmed by 3 bases and J by 7 bases, 3 bases remained unmatched. Written as DNA, the CDR3 is TGCAGCGTTGAGGGACTAGCGGGAGGGGGGAATGAGCAGTTCTTC. This gives the protein CSVEGLAGGGNEQFF.

J is TRBJ2-6 and V is TRBV5-6; a possible D gene is TRBD1 (6 bases). The CDR3 is made up of 18 amino acids. Germline lookup yields CDR1 SGHDT and CDR2 YYEEEE. Trimming cost V 3 bases and J 0 bases, with 16 bases left between them. CDR3 protein: CASSSLRGLSSGANVLTF. CDR3 coding DNA: TGTGCCAGCAGCTCGCTCAGGGGCCTCAGCTCTGGGGCCAACGTCCTGACTTTC.

The J gene is TRBJ2-7, the V gene TRBV7-2, with 8 nucleotides matching TRBD2. Germline CDR1 is SGHTA and CDR2 is FQGNSA. This CDR3 spans 14 amino acids. Trimming removed 1 base from V and 5 bases from J; junction bases left unmatched: 4. The chain's CDR3 is CASSLGGLGNEQYF. CDR3 bases: TGTGCCAGCAGCTTAGGGGGACTAGGGAACGAGCAGTACTTC.

This clone was picked up one time. The DNA of the CDR3 is TGTGCCGCGGGGCATATTAGCTCTGGGGCCAACGTCCTGACTTTC. As protein: CAAGHISSGANVLTF. V is TRBV9 and J is TRBJ2-6; TRBD2 might be the D (6 bases). The CDR3 is 15 amino acids. Germline assignment: CDR1 SGDLS and CDR2 YYNGEE. V was cut by 10 bases and J by 0 bases, with 14 bases left in between.

The rearrangement uses TRBV11-2 and TRBJ1-3; D uncertain. CDR3 length equals 15 residues. Trimming shortened V by 0 bases and J by 0 bases, and 6 bases separated the two germline ends. Germline loops: CDR1 SGHAT, CDR2 FQNNGV. The CDR3 DNA is TGTGCCAGCAGCTTAGACGGTTACTCTGGAAACACCATATATTTT. This codes for CASSLDGYSGNTIYF.

The chain has TRBV5-1 and TRBJ1-6; a possible D gene is TRBD1 (5 bases). CDR3 length: 14 amino acids. Trimming took 0 bases from V and 5 from J, leaving 6 bases between them. CDR1 and CDR2 from the germline V gene are SGHRS and YFSETQ. Here the CDR3 reads CASSLEGNNSPLHF. As DNA, the CDR3 is TGCGCCAGCAGCTTGGAGGGGAATAATTCACCCCTCCACTTT. Full variable domain (remainder filled in from reference TRBV5-1 and TRBJ1-6): KAGVTQTPRYLIKTRGQQVTLSCSPISGHRSVSWYQQTPGQGLQFLFEYFSETQRNKGNFPGRFSGRQFSNSRSEMNVSTLELGDSALYLCASSLEGNNSPLHFGNGTRLTVT.

J is TRBJ2-7 and V is TRBV18; D ambiguous. This CDR3 contains 12 residues. V lost 4 bases to trimming and J lost 0 bases, with 4 bases between them. In germline, CDR1 is KGHSH, CDR2 LQKENI. CDR3 in amino acids: CASSRSSYEQYF. CDR3 nucleotides: TGTGCCAGCTCACGTAGCTCCTACGAGCAGTACTTC.

The rearrangement uses TRBV24-1 and TRBJ2-2, with a tentative D call TRBD1 (5 bases). The CDR3 sequence is 12 residues long. From germline, CDR1 is KGHDR and CDR2 SFDVKD. Trimming removed 6 bases at V and 6 bases at J, with 7 bases between. In DNA form, the CDR3 reads TGTGCCACCAGTCAGGGCCCCGGGGAGCTGTTTTTT. It is translated as CATSQGPGELFF.

CDR3 in DNA: TGTGCCAGCAGCAGGAGACAGGGGACGAACACCGGGGAGCTGTTTTTT. It is translated as CASSRRQGTNTGELFF. This chain links TRBV11-2 with TRBJ2-2, with TRBD1 identical over 8 bases. The V gene's germline CDR1 is SGHAT and CDR2 FQNNGV. CDR3 length: 16 amino acids. J lost 0 bases, V lost 5 bases, and 5 bases had no gene match.

CDR3 DNA: TGTGCCAGCAGTTTGGGTAACGGAGAAGCCTACAATGAGCAGTTCTTC. It specifies CASSLGNGEAYNEQFF. The chain uses TRBV27 and TRBJ2-1; D remains ambiguous. CDR1 is MNHEY, CDR2 SMNVEV, per germline (reference sequence). With 3 bases removed from V and 2 bases from J, the gap between germline ends came to 14 bases. CDR3 length: 16 amino acids.

The chain couples TRBV19 to TRBJ2-7; TRBD1 aligns across 7 bases. This CDR3 contains 15 residues. Trimming took 1 base from V and 0 from J; bases not matched to a gene: 3. Germline lookup yields CDR1 LNHDA and CDR2 SQIVND (reference sequence). The DNA of the CDR3 is TGTGCCAGTAGTATAGCGGCAGGGGGCTCCTACGAGCAGTACTTC. The encoded protein is CASSIAAGGSYEQYF.

This clone showed up just a few times. This chain links TRBV18 with TRBJ1-5; perhaps TRBD1 as D (6 bases). V dropped 6 bases and J dropped 1 base, with 7 bases sitting between them. This CDR3 spans 13 amino acids. CDR1 and CDR2 from the germline V gene are KGHSH and LQKENI. DNA for the CDR3: TGTGCCAGCTCCAGGGGAAGCAATCAGCCCCAGCATTTT. Its protein product is CASSRGSNQPQHF.

The chain has TRBV19 and TRBJ2-5; 7 nucleotides agree with TRBD1. The CDR3 length is 16 residues. Trimming at V came to 5 bases and at J to 0 bases, leaving 9 bases not matched to a gene. CDR1 and CDR2 (germline): LNHDA, SQIVND (reference sequence). CDR3 DNA sequence: TGTGCCAGTAGTTCGAGGACAGGAACTTACCAAGAGACCCAGTACTTC. This gives the protein CASSSRTGTYQETQYF.

For the CDR3, the DNA is TGTGCCAGCAGTCCAGGACAGGGGAATTCACCCCTCCACTTT. Amino acids: CASSPGQGNSPLHF. V gene TRBV6-2 or TRBV6-3 combines with J gene TRBJ1-6; 9 nucleotides line up with TRBD1. The CDR3 sequence is 14 residues long. V lost 5 bases, J lost 7 bases, and 3 bases stayed unmatched. The germline gives CDR1 MNHEY, CDR2 SVGEGT.

The J gene is TRBJ1-4, the V gene TRBV9, with 10 bases that match TRBD1. Germline CDR1 reads SGDLS; CDR2 reads YYNGEE. The V and J ends lost 4 bases and 10 bases, in that order; junction bases with no gene match: 13. The CDR3 is 16 amino acids. The CDR3: CASSPGVRQGAGKLFF. The CDR3 DNA reads TGTGCCAGCAGCCCTGGAGTAAGACAGGGGGCAGGAAAACTGTTTTTT.

The genes are TRBV29-1 and TRBJ2-5; D uncertain. CDR1 SQVTM and CDR2 ANQGSEA come from the germline V gene. V lost 5 bases, J lost 2 bases, and 15 bases lay in between. CDR3 length: 14 residues. The CDR3 region has the DNA TGCAGCGTTCCCAGGTATGAGACACAAGAGACCCAGTACTTC. Amino acid sequence: CSVPRYETQETQYF.

V and J are TRBV30 and TRBJ2-1, with 7 bases fitting TRBD2. V lost 3 bases, J lost 10 bases, and 9 bases stayed unmatched. The CDR3 totals 13 residues. CDR1 and CDR2 (germline): GTSNPN, SVGIG (reference sequence). The CDR3 nucleotides are TGTGCCTGGAGCGCCAACGGGGGGAACGAGCAGTTCTTC. It codes for CAWSANGGNEQFF. Together with reference TRBV30 and TRBJ2-1, the CDR3 gives the full variable domain: SQTIHQWPATLVQPVGSPLSLECTVEGTSNPNLYWYRQAAGRGLQLLFYSVGIGQISSEVPQNLSASRPQDRQFILSSKKLLLSDSGFYLCAWSANGGNEQFFGPGTRLTVL.

The genes are TRBV3-1 (or the pseudogene TRBV3-2) and TRBJ1-5; D gene unclear. In germline, CDR1 is LGHDT, CDR2 YNNKEL (reference sequence). This CDR3 comprises 14 residues. The V and J ends lost 0 bases and 4 bases respectively, with 7 bases between them. CDR3 region: CASSQDIVNQPQHF. The CDR3 DNA sequence: TGTGCCAGCAGCCAAGATATCGTAAATCAGCCCCAGCATTTT.

J is TRBJ1-1 and V is TRBV27; a possible D gene is TRBD1 (5 bases). CDR3 length: 13 residues. The germline gives CDR1 MNHEY, CDR2 SMNVEV (reference sequence). Trimming removed 1 base at V and 10 bases at J, with 13 bases between. CDR3 in amino acids: CASSLFDRTSAFF. CDR3 coding DNA: TGTGCCAGCAGTTTATTCGACAGAACCTCAGCTTTCTTT.

This clone was counted a single time. The chain joins TRBV5-1 to TRBJ2-5; TRBD2 matches 9 bases. The CDR3 extends over 15 amino acids. The V gene's germline CDR1 is SGHRS and CDR2 YFSETQ. J lost 4 bases, V lost 0 bases, and 4 bases had no gene match. The CDR3 DNA follows: TGCGCCAGCAGCTTGGCTAGCGGGAACGGAGAGACCCAGTACTTC. Protein product: CASSLASGNGETQYF.

V is TRBV27 and J is TRBJ1-1; 8 nucleotides align to TRBD1. Germline-derived CDR1 and CDR2 are MNHEY and SMNVEV (reference sequence). This CDR3 spans 15 amino acids. The junction had 11 bases not matched to a gene; V was cut back by 5 bases and J by 6 bases. The CDR3 DNA reads TGTGCCAGCAGTCTCACGACAGGGGTTCGGGCTGAAGCTTTCTTT. It is translated as CASSLTTGVRAEAFF.